This TCR beta chain originates from a study of blood T cell dynamics during melanoma immunotherapy. The wider study: Metastatic melanoma patients received first-line pembrolizumab or nivolumab plus ipilimumab.

Described time point: week 3, after first cycle of checkpoint inhibitor. Sampling occurred pretreatment (T0) and at week 3 (W3), after cycle one of checkpoint blockade. Response was assessed by RECIST 1.1 at 12 weeks, except two rapid progressors. Patients with prior systemic cancer treatment, concomitant immunosuppressants, or other active malignancies were excluded. The ends were cut back, 0 bases at V and 7 bases at J, with 9 bases in the middle. CDR3 size: 13 residues. The germline V gene encodes CDR1 MNHEY and CDR2 SVGAGI. This table comes from immunoSEQ multiplex PCR, and its TCRdb copy is limited to in-frame clones, with some not included. This sample has approximately 10,000 clones, with 75% to 90% found just once. This clone appeared a single time.

This receptor was obtained from a human donor with melanoma. V is TRBV6-5 and J is TRBJ1-1; possible D gene TRBD1, 6 bases. Specimen: blood, collected from a patient treated with checkpoint blockade. The CDR3 bases are TGTGCCAGCAGTTACTCACAGGGTGGTGAAGCTTTCTTT. This gives the protein CASSYSQGGEAFF.